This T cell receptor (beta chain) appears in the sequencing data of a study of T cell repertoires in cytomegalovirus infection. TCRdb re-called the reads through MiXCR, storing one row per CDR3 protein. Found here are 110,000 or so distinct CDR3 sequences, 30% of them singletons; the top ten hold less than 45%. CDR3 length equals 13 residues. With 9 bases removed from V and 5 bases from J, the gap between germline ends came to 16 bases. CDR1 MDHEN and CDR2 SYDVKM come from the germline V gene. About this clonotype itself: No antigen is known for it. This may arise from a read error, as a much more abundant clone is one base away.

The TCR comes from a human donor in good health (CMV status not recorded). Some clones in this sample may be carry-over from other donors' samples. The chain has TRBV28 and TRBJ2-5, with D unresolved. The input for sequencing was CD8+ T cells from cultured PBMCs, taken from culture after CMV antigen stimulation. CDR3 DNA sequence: TGTGCCAGAAGTCCCCCATCTGTCGAGACCCAGTACTTC. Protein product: CARSPPSVETQYF.